One and the same sample provided the 32 T cell receptor beta chains below, sequenced in a study of blood T cell repertoires in COVID-19. Assay used: immunoSEQ multiplex PCR; TCRdb lists only in-frame clones, some missing. Here the sample spans tens of thousands of clones, approximately 91% being singletons. Sequencing input: peripheral blood. These receptors were collected from a human donor in a cohort sampled during active COVID-19.

The chain links TRBV6-6 to TRBJ1-2; D ambiguous. CDR1 and CDR2 (germline): MNHNY, SVGAGI (reference sequence). V lost 10 bases, J lost 8 bases, and 26 bases lay in between. The CDR3 loop spans 15 amino acids. The CDR3 DNA follows: TGTGCCACGGTCCGATTCCCTCAAAGCGGAGTGGGCTACACCTTC. This codes for CATVRFPQSGVGYTF.

This chain links TRBV7-9 with TRBJ2-5, with 8 positions matching TRBD1. The trim removed 5 bases at V and 2 bases at J, leaving 4 bases unmatched. CDR3 size: 14 residues. Germline assignment: CDR1 SEHNR and CDR2 FQNEAQ (reference sequence). The CDR3 is CASSPRTGQETQYF. The CDR3 DNA is TGTGCCAGCAGCCCCCGGACAGGGCAAGAGACCCAGTACTTC.

The chain carries TRBV7-9 and TRBJ2-3; D may be TRBD1 (6 bases). Trimming took 8 bases from V and 4 from J, leaving 16 bases between them. The CDR3 runs to 14 residues. Germline assignment: CDR1 SEHNR and CDR2 FQNEAQ (reference sequence). CDR3 sequence reads: CASQGGPGPDTQYF. CDR3 sequence (DNA): TGTGCCAGCCAAGGGGGACCCGGGCCAGATACGCAGTATTTT. Full variable domain (outside the CDR3, taken from reference TRBV7-9 and TRBJ2-3): DTGVSQNPRHKITKRGQNVTFRCDPISEHNRLYWYRQTLGQGPEFLTYFQNEAQLEKSRLLSDRFSAERPKGSFSTLEIQRTEQGDSAMYLCASQGGPGPDTQYFGPGTRLTVL.

The chain links TRBV7-3 to TRBJ2-4; D perhaps matches TRBD2 (6 bases). Germline CDR1 and CDR2: SGHTA and FQGTGA. The CDR3 sequence is 15 residues long. The V and J ends lost 4 bases and 9 bases respectively, with 19 bases between them. CDR3 residues: CASSSPGGAQGIQYF. The CDR3 bases are TGTGCCAGCAGCTCCCCGGGCGGGGCCCAGGGCATTCAGTACTTC.

The chain employs TRBV6-2 or TRBV6-3 and TRBJ2-1; TRBD2 might be the D (6 bases). The CDR3 is 15 residues long. V shed 7 bases and J shed 4 bases, with 17 bases lying between them. Looked up from germline, CDR1 is MNHEY and CDR2 is SVGEGT. CDR3 region: CASTPQAGRYNEQFF. CDR3 bases: TGTGCCAGCACCCCGCAGGCGGGACGGTACAATGAGCAGTTCTTC.

The CDR3 region has the DNA TGCGCCAGCAGCTTCCCACAGGGGAGGGAGCTGTTTTTT. It specifies CASSFPQGRELFF. The chain joins TRBV5-1 to TRBJ2-2; 7 nucleotides align to TRBD1. With V trimmed by 2 bases and J by 9 bases, 4 bases remained unmatched. The germline V gene has CDR1 SGHRS and CDR2 YFSETQ. The CDR3 consists of 13 residues.

This chain uses TRBV27 with TRBJ1-1, with 9 bases fitting TRBD1. Germline loops: CDR1 MNHEY, CDR2 SMNVEV (reference sequence). This CDR3 comprises 16 residues. V trimming: 5 bases; J trimming: 11 bases; junction bases outside the gene matches: 18. CDR3 in DNA: TGTGCCAGCAGTCCCATGGACAGGGGCCGCGACTTCGGGGCTTTCTTT. It translates to CASSPMDRGRDFGAFF.

V gene TRBV4-3 combines with J gene TRBJ2-5; weak D call: TRBD2 (5 bases). Germline V lookup: CDR1 LGHNA, CDR2 YSLEER. V was trimmed by 5 bases and J by 4 bases, leaving 14 bases between them. The CDR3 consists of 14 residues. CDR3 sequence (DNA): TGCGCCAGCAGCGAGGGTTTGGCGGGAGAGACCCAGTACTTC. It translates to CASSEGLAGETQYF.

V and J are TRBV4-2 and TRBJ1-6; TRBD1 matches at 7 bases. Germline values: CDR1 LGHNA, CDR2 YNFKEQ. V gave up 5 bases and J gave up 0 bases; unmatched junction bases: 7. CDR3 size: 17 residues. CDR3 sequence reads: CASSEGQRYSYNSPLHF. The CDR3 nucleotides read TGTGCCAGCAGCGAGGGACAGCGGTACTCCTATAATTCACCCCTCCACTTT.

The chain uses TRBV28 and TRBJ2-7; the D is unclear. The germline gives CDR1 MDHEN, CDR2 SYDVKM. Deletions cut 5 bases from V and 5 bases from J, with 10 bases between. This CDR3 region has 12 residues. The CDR3 sequence: CASSPHADEQYF. The CDR3 DNA follows: TGTGCCAGCAGTCCACACGCCGACGAGCAGTACTTC.

DNA of the CDR3: TGTGCCATCAGTGACGGACAGGGCAACTATGGCTACACCTTC. Encoded protein: CAISDGQGNYGYTF. The chain has TRBV10-3 and TRBJ1-2, with 8 bases lining up with TRBD1. The CDR3 contains 14 residues. The ends lost 3 bases at V and 2 bases at J; junction bases unmatched: 2. CDR1 ENHRY and CDR2 SYGVKD come from the germline V gene.

J is TRBJ2-1 and V is TRBV3-1 (or the pseudogene TRBV3-2); maybe TRBD1 (5 bases). This CDR3 region has 12 residues. Between the trimmed V and J ends, which lost 2 bases and 15 bases, there was a span of 14 bases. Looked up from germline, CDR1 is LGHDT and CDR2 is YNNKEL (reference sequence). The CDR3 reads CASSQSQGVGFF. In DNA, the CDR3 is TGTGCCAGCAGCCAATCGCAGGGTGTGGGGTTCTTC.

The J gene is TRBJ2-1, the V gene TRBV18, with a tentative D call TRBD2 (5 bases). The V end lost 0 bases, the J end lost 2 bases, and 14 bases lay between the germline ends. The CDR3 sequence is 17 residues long. Germline values: CDR1 KGHSH, CDR2 LQKENI. CDR3 amino acids: CASSPPRIGKAYNEQFF. CDR3 DNA: TGTGCCAGCTCACCACCACGTATCGGGAAGGCCTACAATGAGCAGTTCTTC.

The chain links TRBV4-2 to TRBJ2-6; 14 bases align to TRBD2. From germline, CDR1 is LGHNA and CDR2 YNFKEQ. This CDR3 has 20 amino acids. The trim removed 0 bases at V and 3 bases at J, leaving 7 bases unmatched. Here the CDR3 DNA reads TGTGCCAGCAGCCAAGAGGGACTAGCGGGAGTCGGTCGTGGGGCCAACGTCCTGACTTTC. It is translated as CASSQEGLAGVGRGANVLTF.

The rearrangement joins TRBV19 to TRBJ2-3; a weak D match, TRBD2 (7 bases). The CDR3 has 16 amino acids. The V end was cut by 6 bases, the J end by 0 bases, with 16 bases between. CDR1 and CDR2 from the germline V gene are LNHDA and SQIVND (reference sequence). As DNA, the CDR3 is TGTGCCAGTAGCACCCCGGGGGGCCCCAGCACAGATACGCAGTATTTT. Its translation is CASSTPGGPSTDTQYF.

A word on this clone: Compared with germline, one end of the junction differs, possibly owing to a read error. The chain's CDR3 is CASNLRRWNTEAFF. The CDR3 coding sequence is TGTGCCAGCAACTTACGCCGGTGGAACACTGAAGCTTTCTTT. The chain combines TRBV7-8 with TRBJ1-1; D is unresolved. The CDR3 covers 14 residues. Germline V CDR1 and CDR2: SGHVS, FQNEAQ.

The V call is TRBV3-1 (or the pseudogene TRBV3-2), the J call TRBJ2-7; the match to TRBD2 covers 7 bases. Germline V gene sequence: CDR1 LGHDT, CDR2 YNNKEL (reference sequence). CDR3 length: 13 residues. With 3 bases clipped from V and 5 bases from J, the junction kept 4 bases outside the gene matches. CDR3 sequence reads: CASSQVGRDEQYF. CDR3 bases: TGTGCCAGCAGCCAGGTAGGGAGGGACGAGCAGTACTTC.

The rearrangement links TRBV9 to TRBJ2-2; perhaps TRBD1 as D (6 bases). Germline CDR1 is SGDLS and CDR2 is YYNGEE. V dropped 3 bases and J dropped 4 bases, with 13 bases sitting between them. The CDR3 runs 15 residues. The CDR3 reads CASSAPGAPTGELFF. CDR3 in DNA: TGTGCCAGCAGCGCCCCAGGGGCACCCACCGGGGAGCTGTTTTTT.

The chain combines TRBV15 with TRBJ2-3; no reliable D call. Trimming pared 1 base from V and 4 bases from J, leaving 12 bases between. The CDR3 covers 15 residues. Germline V gene lookup returns CDR1 LNHNV and CDR2 YYDKDF (reference sequence). The CDR3 sequence is CATSRAPGHADTQYF. DNA for the CDR3: TGTGCCACCAGCAGAGCCCCAGGCCACGCAGATACGCAGTATTTT. The variable domain in full, completed from reference TRBV15 and TRBJ2-3, reads DAMVIQNPRYQVTQFGKPVTLSCSQTLNHNVMYWYQQKSSQAPKLLFHYYDKDFNNEADTPDNFQSRRPNTSFCFLDIRSPGLGDTAMYLCATSRAPGHADTQYFGPGTRLTVL.

This chain connects TRBV7-2 to TRBJ2-1; D is unresolved. V was clipped by 5 bases and J by 10 bases, with 12 bases between them. CDR1 SGHTA and CDR2 FQGNSA come from the germline V gene. This CDR3 region has 12 residues. CDR3 sequence: CASSIRSAEQFF. The CDR3 coding sequence is TGTGCCAGCAGCATTAGGAGCGCAGAGCAGTTCTTC.

The chain carries TRBV28 and TRBJ1-6; a weak D match, TRBD1 (6 bases). CDR1 is MDHEN, CDR2 SYDVKM, per germline. V lost 5 bases and J lost 6, with 11 bases in between. CDR3 length: 14 residues. DNA for the CDR3: TGTGCCAGCAGTGCAGGGGTAGGTAATTCACCCCTCCACTTT. Amino acids: CASSAGVGNSPLHF.

Here the CDR3 reads CASTSGTGRFF. DNA for the CDR3: TGTGCCAGCACCTCCGGGACAGGGCGTTTCTTT. The rearrangement uses TRBV28 and TRBJ1-1; 9 nucleotides match TRBD1. The CDR3 runs 11 residues. Germline CDR1 is MDHEN and CDR2 is SYDVKM. After removal of 7 bases from V and 13 bases from J, the junction contained 7 bases not matched to a gene.

Turning to this clone: Other DNA sequences in the sample encode the same CDR3. This sequence joins TRBV11-3 and TRBJ2-6; no reliable D call. The CDR3 is made up of 15 amino acids. V gave up 2 bases and J gave up 0 bases, with 5 bases separating them. Germline CDR1 is SGHNT and CDR2 is YENEEA. CDR3 sequence reads: CASSLTYSGANVLTF. DNA of the CDR3: TGTGCCAGCAGCTTAACCTACTCTGGGGCCAACGTCCTGACTTTC.

V is TRBV9 and J is TRBJ2-3; TRBD2 matches 9 bases. Germline V gene data show CDR1 as SGDLS and CDR2 as YYNGEE. Trimming at V came to 3 bases and at J to 3 bases, leaving 14 bases not matched to a gene. This CDR3 region has 18 residues. DNA of the CDR3: TGTGCCAGCAGCGCAGCGGGGGGCGGGCGTATAGGGACAGATACGCAGTATTTT. It specifies CASSAAGGGRIGTDTQYF.

V and J are TRBV24-1 and TRBJ2-5; 7 nucleotides agree with TRBD1. This CDR3 is built from 17 residues. V lost 3 bases and J lost 5; bases outside the gene matches: 14. Germline V gene data show CDR1 as KGHDR and CDR2 as SFDVKD. For the CDR3, the DNA is TGTGCCACCAGTGATATCCCCGGGCAGGGGGTCGAGGAGACCCAGTACTTC. Translated, it gives CATSDIPGQGVEETQYF.

Only one count was recorded for this clone. This chain connects TRBV9 to TRBJ2-2; D not resolved. CDR3 length: 16 amino acids. Looked up from germline, CDR1 is SGDLS and CDR2 is YYNGEE. The ends were cut back, 4 bases at V and 0 bases at J, with 13 bases in the middle. In DNA form, the CDR3 reads TGTGCCAGCAGCCTAAAACAGCTCGCGAACACCGGGGAGCTGTTTTTT. Protein product: CASSLKQLANTGELFF.

The chain has TRBV7-6 and TRBJ2-5; TRBD1 aligns across 11 bases. Germline V CDR1 and CDR2: SGHVS, FNYEAQ. Trimming at V came to 6 bases and at J to 5 bases, leaving 11 bases not matched to a gene. The CDR3 contains 16 residues. The CDR3 loop is CASRTFPGQGGETQYF. CDR3 DNA: TGTGCCAGCAGGACATTCCCGGGACAGGGGGGGGAGACCCAGTACTTC.

The chain links TRBV7-3 to TRBJ2-3, with 11 bases fitting TRBD2. This CDR3 comprises 14 residues. Germline V gives CDR1 SGHTA, CDR2 FQGTGA. With 8 bases clipped from V and 2 bases from J, the junction kept 3 bases outside the gene matches. The DNA for the CDR3 is TGTGCCAGCTCGACTAGCGGGAACACAGATACGCAGTATTTT. Its protein product is CASSTSGNTDTQYF.

The CDR3 region has the DNA TGTGCCAGCAGCTTACAGCGGGATTCCTACAATGAGCAGTTCTTC. The encoded protein is CASSLQRDSYNEQFF. The rearrangement uses TRBV7-3 and TRBJ2-1; 7 bases align to TRBD2. Germline CDR1 SGHTA, CDR2 FQGTGA. The J segment lost 1 base and the V segment lost 2 bases, leaving 2 bases of the junction unmatched. The CDR3 length is 15 residues.

A note on this clone: An end of the junction differs from the germline gene, which may be a read error. The chain combines TRBV7-7 with TRBJ2-3, with a possible D match to TRBD2 (5 bases). The CDR3 sequence is 15 residues long. The germline V gene encodes CDR1 SSHAT and CDR2 FNYEAQ (reference sequence). The CDR3: CASSSGGASTDTQYF. CDR3 coding DNA: TGTGCTAGCAGCTCCGGAGGTGCCAGCACAGATACGCAGTATTTT.

The gene calls are TRBV7-6 and TRBJ2-1; 9 bases line up with TRBD2. There are 16 residues in the CDR3. Germline CDR1 reads SGHVS; CDR2 reads FNYEAQ. V lost 5 bases and J lost 6; bases outside the gene matches: 11. CDR3 protein: CASSIRVASGTNEQFF. The CDR3, as DNA: TGTGCCAGCAGCATTAGGGTGGCTAGCGGGACCAATGAGCAGTTCTTC.

In its sample, this clone was seen a few times. The chain recombines TRBV11-2 with TRBJ2-7, with 11 bases matching TRBD2. The germline gives CDR1 SGHAT, CDR2 FQNNGV. The length of the CDR3 is 15 residues. The V gene end was trimmed by 5 bases and the J gene end by 4 bases; junction bases not matched to a gene: 7. CDR3 DNA: TGTGCCAGCAGCGTCGCCGGGACTAGCGGATACGAGCAGTACTTC. Its translation is CASSVAGTSGYEQYF. Full variable domain (rest looked up from reference TRBV11-2 and TRBJ2-7): EAGVAQSPRYKIIEKRQSVAFWCNPISGHATLYWYQQILGQGPKLLIQFQNNGVVDDSQLPKDRFSAERLKGVDSTLKIQPAKLEDSAVYLCASSVAGTSGYEQYFGPGTRLTVT.